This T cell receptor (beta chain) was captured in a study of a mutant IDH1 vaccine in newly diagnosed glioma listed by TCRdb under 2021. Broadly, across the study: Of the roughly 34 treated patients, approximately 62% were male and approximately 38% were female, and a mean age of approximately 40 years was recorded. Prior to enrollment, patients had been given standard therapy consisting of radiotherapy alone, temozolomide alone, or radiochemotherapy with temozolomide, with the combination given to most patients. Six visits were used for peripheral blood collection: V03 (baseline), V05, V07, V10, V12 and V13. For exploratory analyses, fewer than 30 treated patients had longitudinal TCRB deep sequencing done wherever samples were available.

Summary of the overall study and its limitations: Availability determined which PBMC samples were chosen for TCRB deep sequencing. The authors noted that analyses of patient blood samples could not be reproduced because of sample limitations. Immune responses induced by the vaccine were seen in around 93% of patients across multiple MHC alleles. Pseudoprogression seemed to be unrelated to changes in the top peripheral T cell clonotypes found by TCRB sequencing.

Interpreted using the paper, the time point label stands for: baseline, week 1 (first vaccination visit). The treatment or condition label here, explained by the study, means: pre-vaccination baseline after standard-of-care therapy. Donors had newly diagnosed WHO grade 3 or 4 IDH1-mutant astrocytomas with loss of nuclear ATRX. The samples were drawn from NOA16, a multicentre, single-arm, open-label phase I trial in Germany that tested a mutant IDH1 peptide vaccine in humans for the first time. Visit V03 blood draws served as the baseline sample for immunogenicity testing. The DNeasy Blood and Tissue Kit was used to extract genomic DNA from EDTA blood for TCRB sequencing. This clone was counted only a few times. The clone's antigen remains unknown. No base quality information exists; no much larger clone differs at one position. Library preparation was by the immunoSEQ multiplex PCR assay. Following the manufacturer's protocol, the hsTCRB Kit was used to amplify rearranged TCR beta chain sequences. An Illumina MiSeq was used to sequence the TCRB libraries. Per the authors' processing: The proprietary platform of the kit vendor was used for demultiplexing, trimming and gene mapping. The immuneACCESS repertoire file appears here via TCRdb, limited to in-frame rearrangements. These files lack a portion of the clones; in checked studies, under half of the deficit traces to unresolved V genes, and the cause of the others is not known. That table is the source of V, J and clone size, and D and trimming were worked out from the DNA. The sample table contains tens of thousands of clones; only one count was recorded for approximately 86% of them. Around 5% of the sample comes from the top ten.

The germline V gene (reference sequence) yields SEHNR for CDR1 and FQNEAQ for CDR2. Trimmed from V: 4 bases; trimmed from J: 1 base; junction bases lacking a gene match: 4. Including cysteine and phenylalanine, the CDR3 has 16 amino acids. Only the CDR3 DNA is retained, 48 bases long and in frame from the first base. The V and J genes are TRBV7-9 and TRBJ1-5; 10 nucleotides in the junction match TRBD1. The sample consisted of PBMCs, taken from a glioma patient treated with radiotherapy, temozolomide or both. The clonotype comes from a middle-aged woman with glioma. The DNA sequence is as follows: TGTGCCAGCAGCTCCTGGGACAGGGGAAGCAATCAGCCCCAGCATTTT. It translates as CASSSWDRGSNQPQHF.